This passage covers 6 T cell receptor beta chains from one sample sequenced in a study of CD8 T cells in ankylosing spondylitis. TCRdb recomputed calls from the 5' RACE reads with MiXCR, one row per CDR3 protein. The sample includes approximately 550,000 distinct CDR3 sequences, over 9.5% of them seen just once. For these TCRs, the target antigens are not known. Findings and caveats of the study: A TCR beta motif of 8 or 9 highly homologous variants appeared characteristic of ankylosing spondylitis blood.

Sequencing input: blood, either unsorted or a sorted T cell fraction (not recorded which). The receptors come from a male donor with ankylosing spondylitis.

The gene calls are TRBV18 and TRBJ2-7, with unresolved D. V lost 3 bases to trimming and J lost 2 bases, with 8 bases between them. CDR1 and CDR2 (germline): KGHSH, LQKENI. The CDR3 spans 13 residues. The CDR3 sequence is CASSPLRPYEQYF. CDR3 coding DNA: TGTGCCAGCTCACCCCTACGGCCCTACGAGCAGTACTTC.

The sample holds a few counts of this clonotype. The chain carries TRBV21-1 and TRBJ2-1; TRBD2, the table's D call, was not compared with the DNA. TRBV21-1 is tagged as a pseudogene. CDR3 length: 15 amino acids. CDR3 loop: CASSPREMPYNEQFF. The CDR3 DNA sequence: TGTGCCAGCAGCCCTCGGGAGATGCCCTACAATGAGCAGTTCTTC.

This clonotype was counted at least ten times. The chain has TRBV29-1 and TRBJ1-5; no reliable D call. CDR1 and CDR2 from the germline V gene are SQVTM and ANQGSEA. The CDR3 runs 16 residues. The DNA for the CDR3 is TGCAGGAAAGAGATTAGGAGAAGGAGCGGCAATCAGCCCCAGCATTTT. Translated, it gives CRKEIRRRSGNQPQHF.

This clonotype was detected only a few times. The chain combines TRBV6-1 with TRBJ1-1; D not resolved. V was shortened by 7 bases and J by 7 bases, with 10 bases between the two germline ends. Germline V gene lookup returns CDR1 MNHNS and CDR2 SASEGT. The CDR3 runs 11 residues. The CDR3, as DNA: TGTGCCAGCACGCGCGGATTTGAAGCTTTCTTT. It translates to CASTRGFEAFF.

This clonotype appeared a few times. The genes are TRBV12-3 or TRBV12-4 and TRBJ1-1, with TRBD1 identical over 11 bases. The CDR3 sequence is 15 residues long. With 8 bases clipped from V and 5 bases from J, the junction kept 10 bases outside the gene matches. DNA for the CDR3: TGTGCCAGCGGGTGGACAGGGGGCGGAAATACTGAAGCTTTCTTT. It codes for CASGWTGGGNTEAFF.

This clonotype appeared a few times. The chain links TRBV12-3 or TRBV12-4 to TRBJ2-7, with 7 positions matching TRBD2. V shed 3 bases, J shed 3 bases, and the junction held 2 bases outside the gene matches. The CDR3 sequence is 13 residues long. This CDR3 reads CASSFGEGYEQYF. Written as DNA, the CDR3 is TGTGCCAGCAGTTTTGGGGAGGGCTACGAGCAGTACTTC.